The 20 T cell receptor beta chains below come from one sample, sequenced in a study of blood T cells in healthy people across ages. With a J-beta primer mix and a sample-barcoded 5' primer, a second PCR ran about 7 to 12 cycles. A single record per CDR3 protein comes from TCRdb applying MiXCR to the 5' RACE reads. The table includes just over 1 million distinct CDR3 sequences, around 43% detected once. Material for sequencing was blood. The source of these receptors is a woman aged 55-70 years in good health.

This clonotype appeared a few times. The J gene is TRBJ1-1, the V gene TRBV29-1, with a tentative D call TRBD1 (5 bases). Germline V gives CDR1 SQVTM, CDR2 ANQGSEA. V lost 6 bases, J lost 2 bases, and 16 bases lay in between. The CDR3 covers 14 residues. CDR3 in DNA: TGCAGCGTGGCCGGAGGTAGGGGCAACACTGAAGCTTTCTTT. This encodes CSVAGGRGNTEAFF.

V and J are TRBV11-2 and TRBJ2-1; 9 bases are shared with TRBD2. The CDR3 spans 15 residues. The germline gives CDR1 SGHAT, CDR2 FQNNGV. Trimming cost V 5 bases and J 7 bases; bases outside gene matches: 9. CDR3 nucleotides: TGTGCCAGCAGCCCTTGGGCTAGCGGGAATAATGAGCAGTTCTTC. Its protein product is CASSPWASGNNEQFF.

This clonotype was observed many times. V and J are TRBV5-5 and TRBJ2-7, with TRBD2 matching over 10 bases. Germline-derived CDR1 and CDR2 are SGHKS and YYEKEE (reference sequence). The CDR3 extends over 16 amino acids. V was clipped by 0 bases and J by 4 bases; unmatched bases: 7. The CDR3 coding sequence is TGTGCCAGCAGCTTGGTTTGGCCTAGCGGGAGTTACGAGCAGTACTTC. Amino acid sequence: CASSLVWPSGSYEQYF.

This chain links TRBV20-1 with TRBJ2-3, with 7 nucleotides matching TRBD1. The CDR3 covers 13 residues. Germline V gives CDR1 DFQATT, CDR2 SNEGSKA (reference sequence). V trimming: 3 bases; J trimming: 1 base; junction bases outside the gene matches: 1. The CDR3 is CSARTGRTDTQYF. As DNA, the CDR3 is TGCAGTGCTAGGACAGGGCGCACAGATACGCAGTATTTT.

This clonotype was counted only a few times. CDR3 sequence (DNA): TGTGCCATCAGTACTAGCGGGAGAACAGATACGCAGTATTTT. Its translation: CAISTSGRTDTQYF. V is TRBV10-3 and J is TRBJ2-3; 11 bases are a match to TRBD2. The CDR3 spans 14 residues. CDR1 is ENHRY, CDR2 SYGVKD, per germline. V was pared by 5 bases and J by 3 bases, with 1 base of the junction left unmatched.

A few counts support this clonotype. The V and J genes are TRBV10-3 and TRBJ2-5; D is unclear. The CDR3 covers 11 residues. Trimming removed 1 base from V and 5 bases from J, with 2 bases in between. The germline CDR1 and CDR2 sequences are ENHRY and SYGVKD. DNA of the CDR3: TGTGCCATCAGTGAGTTGGAGACCCAGTACTTC. Protein product: CAISELETQYF.

This clonotype was recorded many times. The gene calls are TRBV25-1 and TRBJ2-3; 9 positions agree with TRBD1. This CDR3 contains 14 residues. The germline gives CDR1 MGHDK, CDR2 SYGVNS. After removal of 7 bases from V and 0 bases from J, the junction contained 2 bases not matched to a gene. CDR3 nucleotide sequence: TGTGCCAGCACCGGACAGGGGAGCACAGATACGCAGTATTTT. Its translation: CASTGQGSTDTQYF.

The chain uses TRBV7-2 and TRBJ2-1, with D perhaps being TRBD1 or TRBD2 (5 bases each). Trimming left V 6 bases short and J 3 bases short, with 12 bases between. The CDR3 has 14 amino acids. The germline V gene encodes CDR1 SGHTA and CDR2 FQGNSA. The CDR3 spells CASRPGPDYNEQFF. The CDR3 DNA reads as TGTGCCAGCAGACCGGGACCCGACTACAATGAGCAGTTCTTC.

CDR3 sequence: CASAFWAAEFKADTQYF. CDR3 DNA sequence: TGCGCCAGCGCGTTCTGGGCAGCGGAGTTCAAAGCAGATACGCAGTATTTT. The chain recombines TRBV5-1 with TRBJ2-3, with a tentative D call TRBD2 (5 bases). V was cut by 7 bases and J by 4 bases, with 25 bases left in between. The CDR3 has 17 amino acids. The germline CDR1 and CDR2 sequences are SGHRS and YFSETQ.

This clonotype occurred once. The V call is TRBV2, the J call TRBJ2-3; D not certain. The CDR3 length is 13 residues. V lost 6 bases and J 4 bases, leaving 11 bases between the germline ends. Germline V gives CDR1 SNHLY, CDR2 FYNNEI. Here the CDR3 reads CASRVMVADTQYF. CDR3 nucleotides: TGTGCCAGCAGGGTCATGGTCGCAGATACGCAGTATTTT.

The rearrangement uses TRBV4-1 and TRBJ2-7; 7 bases align to TRBD1. J lost 2 bases, V lost 1 base, and 5 bases had no gene match. The CDR3 is made up of 15 amino acids. CDR1 and CDR2 from the germline V gene are MGHRA and YSYEKL. In DNA form, the CDR3 reads TGCGCCAGCAGCCAAGGACAGGGTCTTCCCTACGAGCAGTACTTC. This translates into CASSQGQGLPYEQYF.

This chain uses TRBV6-2 or TRBV6-3 with TRBJ2-5; D might be TRBD1 or TRBD2, each matching 5 bases. The CDR3 spans 15 residues. Germline lookup yields CDR1 MNHEY and CDR2 SVGEGT. Trimming stripped 6 bases from V and 3 bases from J, with 17 bases between. The CDR3 spells CASRRFSGTEETQYF. The DNA for the CDR3 is TGTGCCAGCAGAAGATTTTCCGGGACCGAAGAGACCCAGTACTTC.

The rearrangement links TRBV20-1 to TRBJ2-1; perhaps TRBD2 as D (6 bases). Trimming took off 5 bases at V and 4 bases at J, with 27 bases between the two ends. The CDR3 is made up of 18 amino acids. CDR1 and CDR2 (germline): DFQATT, SNEGSKA (reference sequence). CDR3: CSAGGYGISGSLYNEQFF. The CDR3, as DNA: TGCAGTGCTGGAGGGTATGGGATCTCAGGGTCTTTATACAATGAGCAGTTCTTC.

The chain has TRBV5-5 and TRBJ2-5; D unresolved. This CDR3 comprises 14 residues. Germline assignment: CDR1 SGHKS and CDR2 YYEKEE (reference sequence). V lost 5 bases to trimming and J lost 2 bases, with 13 bases between them. The CDR3 region is CASRAGGRQETQYF. DNA of the CDR3: TGTGCCAGCAGGGCCGGTGGACGGCAAGAGACCCAGTACTTC. The full variable domain, completed using reference TRBV5-5 and TRBJ2-5, is DAGVTQSPTHLIKTRGQQVTLRCSPISGHKSVSWYQQVLGQGPQFIFQYYEKEERGRGNFPDRFSARQFPNYSSELNVNALLLGDSALYLCASRAGGRQETQYFGPGTRLLVL.

To note about this clonotype: One end of the junction fails to match germline, which may point to a read error. The rearrangement joins TRBV10-3 to TRBJ2-7, with 7 bases aligning to TRBD2. CDR3 length equals 16 residues. Per the germline V gene, CDR1 is ENHRY and CDR2 is SYGVKD. This chain's CDR3 is CAISDPSGRRGYGQYF. In DNA form, the CDR3 reads TGTGCCATCAGTGACCCAAGCGGCAGGCGGGGGTACGGGCAGTACTTC.

The CDR3 is CASSLTRTPNEQFF. CDR3 sequence (DNA): TGTGCCAGCAGCTTAACCCGGACACCCAATGAGCAGTTCTTC. The chain carries TRBV7-3 and TRBJ2-1; D might be TRBD1 (5 bases). CDR1 and CDR2 (germline): SGHTA, FQGTGA. This CDR3 is 14 amino acids long. V dropped 0 bases and J dropped 6 bases, with 9 bases sitting between them.

The V and J genes are TRBV5-1 and TRBJ2-1; the D is unclear. The CDR3 has 11 amino acids. V dropped 0 bases and J dropped 12 bases, with 7 bases sitting between them. Germline lookup yields CDR1 SGHRS and CDR2 YFSETQ. DNA of the CDR3: TGCGCCAGCAGCTTGGACGGCGTGCAGTTCTTC. Its translation: CASSLDGVQFF. The complete variable domain, with remaining parts taken from reference TRBV5-1 and TRBJ2-1, reads KAGVTQTPRYLIKTRGQQVTLSCSPISGHRSVSWYQQTPGQGLQFLFEYFSETQRNKGNFPGRFSGRQFSNSRSEMNVSTLELGDSALYLCASSLDGVQFFGPGTRLTVL.

As for this clonotype: This sequence may be a read error, since a much larger clone differs from it by one base. This chain's CDR3 is CASSQTSGSADTQYF. CDR3 nucleotides: TGTGCCAGCAGCCAGACTAGCGGGAGTGCAGATACGCAGTATTTT. The chain uses TRBV4-2 and TRBJ2-3, with 12 bases matching TRBD2. Per germline, CDR1 LGHNA and CDR2 YNFKEQ. V shed 3 bases, J shed 4 bases, and the junction held 2 bases outside the gene matches. The CDR3 spans 15 residues.

The J gene is TRBJ2-1, the V gene TRBV4-1, with D perhaps TRBD1 or TRBD2 (5 bases each). V was pared by 5 bases and J by 2 bases, with 13 bases between. The CDR3 totals 15 residues. CDR1 and CDR2 from the germline V gene are MGHRA and YSYEKL. As DNA, the CDR3 is TGCGCCAGCAGCTATGAGGGGCTGGCCTACAATGAGCAGTTCTTC. This translates into CASSYEGLAYNEQFF.

The chain carries TRBV6-1 and TRBJ2-2, with D hard to call. The germline V gene encodes CDR1 MNHNS and CDR2 SASEGT. V dropped 6 bases and J dropped 0 bases, with 20 bases sitting between them. The length of the CDR3 is 18 residues. CDR3 DNA: TGTGCCAGCAGCTCCGGCGCCGTGAAGACTTCGAACACCGGGGAGCTGTTTTTT. Amino acid sequence: CASSSGAVKTSNTGELFF.